The TCR beta chain described here comes from a study of T cell responses to AZD1222 COVID-19 vaccine. There are 15 residues in the CDR3. Germline V gives CDR1 LGHNA, CDR2 YSLEER. V was shortened by 1 base and J by 1 base, with 8 bases between the two germline ends. Worth noting for this clone: Its target is unknown.

Overall study findings and caveats: Of the AZD1222 recipients, only 5 or 6 were seropositive at baseline. Repertoire sampling was restricted to post-peak T cell response timepoints. Donors were mostly white British, more females; clonal diversity possibly underestimated. Regions 160-218 and 743-854 dominated among vaccine-associated CD4 TCRs spanning spike.

Clones were sequenced by immunoSEQ multiplex PCR, and TCRdb holds only the in-frame ones, with some missing. The sample holds roughly 100,000 clones, about nine tenths seen once. The rearrangement uses TRBV4-3 and TRBJ1-3, with D unresolved. Here the sequenced sample was peripheral blood, taken 28 days after the second dose of the MenACWY control vaccine. The TCR originated in an adult who received the MenACWY meningococcal vaccine as a control. This CDR3 is CASSQGPLSGNTIYF. The CDR3 region has the DNA TGCGCCAGCAGCCAAGGACCGTTATCTGGAAACACCATATATTTT.